These 18 T cell receptor beta chains were sequenced from one sample in a study of OX40 agonist ivuxolimab in advanced cancers. Libraries were constructed by the immunoSEQ multiplex PCR assay. TCRdb took this table from immuneACCESS and kept in-frame rearrangements with V and J called. Such tables lack part of the clones; where checked against another copy, unresolved V genes explain under half of the gap, and the rest is unexplained. For this sample there are 50,000 to 75,000 clones; around 90% appear just once. Of the sample, less than 0.8% falls within the top ten clones. The sample here was CD4+ or CD8+ T cells sorted from blood, taken in a trial of the OX40 agonist ivuxolimab. The receptors were sampled from an adult with an advanced solid tumor such as melanoma, head and neck, liver or kidney cancer.

The rearrangement uses TRBV5-4 and TRBJ2-3; D remains ambiguous. The V and J ends lost 1 base and 4 bases respectively, with 13 bases between them. The CDR3 has 15 amino acids. CDR1 is SGHNT and CDR2 is YYREEE in the germline V gene (reference sequence). DNA for the CDR3: TGTGCCAGCAGCTTGTCCTCCTTGAGGCCAGATACGCAGTATTTT. Translated: CASSLSSLRPDTQYF.

This clone was seen just once. The chain carries TRBV28 and TRBJ2-5; either TRBD1 or TRBD2 may fit D (5 bases each). This CDR3 is 15 amino acids long. Trimming shortened V by 6 bases and J by 5 bases, and 19 bases separated the two germline ends. Per the germline V gene, CDR1 is MDHEN and CDR2 is SYDVKM. This CDR3 reads CASSLGDHRGETQYF. The CDR3, as DNA: TGTGCCAGCAGCCTCGGGGACCATAGAGGGGAGACCCAGTACTTC.

The CDR3 is CASSLTPTSGSTHEQYF. The DNA of the CDR3 is TGTGCCAGCAGCTTAACCCCTACTAGCGGGAGCACCCACGAGCAGTACTTC. The chain is built from TRBV11-3 and TRBJ2-7, with 11 bases aligning to TRBD2. V gave up 2 bases and J gave up 5 bases; unmatched junction bases: 11. The germline V gene encodes CDR1 SGHNT and CDR2 YENEEA. The CDR3 spans 17 residues.

The J gene is TRBJ2-3, the V gene TRBV5-4, with 7 bases aligning to TRBD2. Germline V lookup: CDR1 SGHNT, CDR2 YYREEE (reference sequence). This CDR3 has 15 amino acids. The junction had 12 bases not matched to a gene; V was cut back by 4 bases and J by 7 bases. The CDR3 spells CASSPQLAATHTQYF. CDR3 nucleotides: TGTGCCAGCAGCCCGCAGCTAGCGGCCACCCATACGCAGTATTTT. Full variable domain (rest looked up from reference TRBV5-4 and TRBJ2-3): ETGVTQSPTHLIKTRGQQVTLRCSSQSGHNTVSWYQQALGQGPQFIFQYYREEENGRGNFPPRFSGLQFPNYSSELNVNALELDDSALYLCASSPQLAATHTQYFGPGTRLTVL.

This sequence joins TRBV30 and TRBJ1-2; D remains unclear. V was pared by 3 bases and J by 6 bases, with 14 bases between. Germline V lookup: CDR1 GTSNPN, CDR2 SVGIG (reference sequence). This CDR3 region has 13 residues. CDR3 loop: CAWRRSGGDGYTF. DNA for the CDR3: TGTGCCTGGAGGCGAAGTGGTGGGGATGGCTACACCTTC.

The rearrangement links TRBV2 to TRBJ2-5; TRBD2 matches at 7 bases. Unmatched junction bases numbered 8, after V lost 8 bases and J lost 5 bases. The CDR3 contains 13 residues. Germline V CDR1 and CDR2: SNHLY, FYNNEI. The CDR3 reads CASPGVGGETQYF. The CDR3 region has the DNA TGTGCCAGCCCTGGGGTGGGAGGGGAGACCCAGTACTTC.

The chain recombines TRBV5-6 with TRBJ2-7, with a weak D call TRBD2 (6 bases). The CDR3 spans 15 residues. V lost 0 bases and J 4 bases, leaving 14 bases between the germline ends. Germline lookup yields CDR1 SGHDT and CDR2 YYEEEE. In nucleotides, the CDR3 is TGTGCCAGCAGCTTGGCCCCGGGACTGAAATACGAGCAGTACTTC. Residues: CASSLAPGLKYEQYF.

The V and J genes are TRBV5-1 and TRBJ1-5; a possible D gene is TRBD1 (5 bases). V was pared by 1 base and J by 2 bases, with 7 bases between. This CDR3 contains 14 residues. Germline loops: CDR1 SGHRS, CDR2 YFSETQ. The CDR3 DNA is TGCGCCAGCAGCTTGTGGGGGGGCAATCAGCCCCAGCATTTT. Its translation is CASSLWGGNQPQHF.

A few counts support this clone. The CDR3 reads CASGDAGRPYEQYF. The CDR3, as DNA: TGTGCCAGCGGCGACGCGGGCCGACCCTACGAGCAGTACTTC. The rearrangement uses TRBV9 and TRBJ2-7; D may be TRBD2 (5 bases). CDR1 and CDR2 from the germline V gene are SGDLS and YYNGEE. Trimming removed 7 bases at V and 2 bases at J, with 16 bases between. The CDR3 consists of 14 residues.

This clone was counted a single time. This chain connects TRBV7-2 to TRBJ2-1; D possibly corresponds to TRBD2 (5 bases). The V end was cut by 3 bases, the J end by 3 bases, with 15 bases between. Per germline, CDR1 SGHTA and CDR2 FQGNSA. The CDR3 totals 16 residues. The CDR3 spells CASSFFRGGGYNEQFF. CDR3 nucleotide sequence: TGTGCCAGCAGCTTCTTCCGGGGTGGTGGCTACAATGAGCAGTTCTTC.

This clone appeared a few times. CDR3: CASSRNSGGEAFF. CDR3 sequence (DNA): TGTGCCAGCAGCCGTAATTCAGGGGGTGAAGCTTTCTTT. This chain uses TRBV7-2 with TRBJ1-1; 7 bases align to TRBD1. CDR3 size: 13 residues. With V trimmed by 5 bases and J by 7 bases, 7 bases remained unmatched. CDR1 and CDR2 (germline): SGHTA, FQGNSA. The variable domain in full, completed from reference TRBV7-2 and TRBJ1-1, reads GAGVSQSPSNKVTEKGKDVELRCDPISGHTALYWYRQSLGQGLEFLIYFQGNSAPDKSGLPSDRFSAERTGGSVSTLTIQRTQQEDSAVYLCASSRNSGGEAFFGQGTRLTVV.

V gene TRBV18 combines with J gene TRBJ1-3; 12 nucleotides line up with TRBD1. Trimming cost V 3 bases and J 0 bases; bases outside gene matches: 6. Germline V lookup: CDR1 KGHSH, CDR2 LQKENI. There are 18 residues in the CDR3. CDR3 in DNA: TGTGCCAGCTCACCCCCGGGACAGGGGGCCCCCTCTGGAAACACCATATATTTT. Amino acid sequence: CASSPPGQGAPSGNTIYF.

J is TRBJ2-5 and V is TRBV30, with 7 bases that match TRBD2. Trimming took 3 bases from V and 5 from J; bases not matched to a gene: 6. Germline lookup yields CDR1 GTSNPN and CDR2 SVGIG (reference sequence). The CDR3 consists of 13 residues. The CDR3 nucleotides are TGTGCCTGGAGCGGTGGACTAGGGGAGACCCAGTACTTC. Its protein product is CAWSGGLGETQYF.

The table lists this clone with a count of one. This chain connects TRBV7-8 to TRBJ1-4, with 8 bases identical to TRBD1. This CDR3 has 17 amino acids. The V gene's germline CDR1 is SGHVS and CDR2 FQNEAQ. Losses at the gene ends were 1 base for V and 8 bases for J; bases not matched to a gene: 12. DNA for the CDR3: TGTGCCAGCAGCTTAGGCCCTTCCGGGACAGGTGTGGAAAAACTGTTTTTT. This sequence encodes CASSLGPSGTGVEKLFF. Full variable domain (remainder filled in from reference TRBV7-8 and TRBJ1-4): GAGVSQSPRYKVAKRGQDVALRCDPISGHVSLFWYQQALGQGPEFLTYFQNEAQLDKSGLPSDRFFAERPEGSVSTLKIQRTQQEDSAVYLCASSLGPSGTGVEKLFFGSGTQLSVL.

This chain uses TRBV15 with TRBJ2-3, with D perhaps TRBD1 (6 bases). Germline CDR1 and CDR2: LNHNV and YYDKDF (reference sequence). CDR3 length equals 16 residues. Trimming removed 0 bases at V and 4 bases at J, with 14 bases between. The CDR3 DNA is TGTGCCACCAGCAGAGAAGGGCAGGGGCTGCCAGATACGCAGTATTTT. Protein product: CATSREGQGLPDTQYF.

The rearrangement joins TRBV6-5 to TRBJ2-1; D is unclear. The CDR3 covers 11 residues. V was cut by 7 bases and J by 9 bases, with 10 bases left in between. Germline values: CDR1 MNHEY, CDR2 SVGAGI. This chain's CDR3 is CASKVAREQFF. The CDR3 region has the DNA TGTGCCAGCAAGGTGGCTCGTGAGCAGTTCTTC.

This clone occurred a few times. The chain is built from TRBV30 and TRBJ1-2; 9 bases fit TRBD1. V lost 4 bases and J lost 7; bases outside the gene matches: 7. The CDR3 consists of 13 residues. From germline, CDR1 is GTSNPN and CDR2 SVGIG (reference sequence). This CDR3 is CAWKGQGESGYTF. The CDR3 DNA sequence: TGTGCCTGGAAGGGACAGGGAGAGAGTGGCTACACCTTC. The full variable domain, in which reference TRBV30 and TRBJ1-2 provide the parts outside the CDR3, is SQTIHQWPATLVQPVGSPLSLECTVEGTSNPNLYWYRQAAGRGLQLLFYSVGIGQISSEVPQNLSASRPQDRQFILSSKKLLLSDSGFYLCAWKGQGESGYTFGSGTRLTVV.

This chain uses TRBV30 with TRBJ2-3; D assignment may be TRBD1 or TRBD2 (7 bases each). V gave up 7 bases and J gave up 4 bases, with 18 bases separating them. The CDR3 has 14 amino acids. Germline V gives CDR1 GTSNPN, CDR2 SVGIG (reference sequence). CDR3 bases: TGTGCCTCAGGGGGAACCGCGGGGGCAGATACGCAGTATTTT. Its translation: CASGGTAGADTQYF.